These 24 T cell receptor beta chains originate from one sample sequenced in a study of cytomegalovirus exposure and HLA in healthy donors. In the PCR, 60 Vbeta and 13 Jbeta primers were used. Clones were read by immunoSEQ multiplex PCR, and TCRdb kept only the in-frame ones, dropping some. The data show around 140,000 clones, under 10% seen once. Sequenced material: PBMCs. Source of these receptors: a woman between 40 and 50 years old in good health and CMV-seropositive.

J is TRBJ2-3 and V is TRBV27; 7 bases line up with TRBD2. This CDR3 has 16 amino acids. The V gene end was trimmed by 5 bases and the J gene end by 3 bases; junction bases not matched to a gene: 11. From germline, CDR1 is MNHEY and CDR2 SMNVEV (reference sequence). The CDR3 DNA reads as TGTGCCAGCAGTATTCTCCCGGTGGGAGGGACAGATACGCAGTATTTT. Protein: CASSILPVGGTDTQYF.

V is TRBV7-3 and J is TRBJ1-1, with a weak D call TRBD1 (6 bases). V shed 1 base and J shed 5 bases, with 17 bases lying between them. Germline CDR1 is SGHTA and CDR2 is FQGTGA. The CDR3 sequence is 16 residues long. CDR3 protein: CASSLSSGGGLTEAFF. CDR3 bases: TGTGCCAGCAGCTTAAGCTCGGGAGGGGGGCTGACTGAAGCTTTCTTT.

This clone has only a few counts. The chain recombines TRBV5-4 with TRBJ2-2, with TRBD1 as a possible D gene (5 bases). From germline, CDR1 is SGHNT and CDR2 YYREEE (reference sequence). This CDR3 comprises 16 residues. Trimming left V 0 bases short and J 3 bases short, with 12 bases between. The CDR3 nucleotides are TGTGCCAGCAGCTTGGCCTCCAGGGCCTACACCGGGGAGCTGTTTTTT. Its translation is CASSLASRAYTGELFF.

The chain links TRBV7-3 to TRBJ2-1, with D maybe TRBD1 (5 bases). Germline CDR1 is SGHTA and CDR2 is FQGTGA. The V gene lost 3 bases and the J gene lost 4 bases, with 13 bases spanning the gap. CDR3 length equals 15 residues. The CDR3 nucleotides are TGTGCCAGCAGCTTCTCCGGACAAATTTACAATGAGCAGTTCTTC. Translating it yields CASSFSGQIYNEQFF.

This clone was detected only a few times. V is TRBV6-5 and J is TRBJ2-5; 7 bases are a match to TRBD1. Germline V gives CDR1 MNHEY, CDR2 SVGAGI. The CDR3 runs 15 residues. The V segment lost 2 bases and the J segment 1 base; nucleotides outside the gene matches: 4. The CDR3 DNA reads TGTGCCAGCAGTTACCACAGGACAGGCCAAGAGACCCAGTACTTC. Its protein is CASSYHRTGQETQYF.

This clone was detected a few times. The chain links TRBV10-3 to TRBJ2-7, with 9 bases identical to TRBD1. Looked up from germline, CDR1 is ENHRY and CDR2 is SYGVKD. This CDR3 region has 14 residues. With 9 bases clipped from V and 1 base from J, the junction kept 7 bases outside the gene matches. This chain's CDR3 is CAMTPGQGSYEQYF. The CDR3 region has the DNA TGTGCCATGACTCCGGGACAGGGATCCTACGAGCAGTACTTC.

The CDR3, as DNA: TGTGCCAGCGCGGAGGGGATGAGGGAAGAGACCCAGTACTTC. Protein product: CASAEGMREETQYF. This chain joins TRBV6-5 and TRBJ2-5, with D possibly matching TRBD2 (6 bases). Per the germline V gene, CDR1 is MNHEY and CDR2 is SVGAGI. The CDR3 runs to 14 residues. Trimming took 8 bases from V and 3 from J, leaving 16 bases between them.

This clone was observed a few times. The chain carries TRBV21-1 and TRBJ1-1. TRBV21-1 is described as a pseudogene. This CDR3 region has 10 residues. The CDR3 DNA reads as TGTGCCAGCAGTCCGCACGGAGCTTTCTTT. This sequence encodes CASSPHGAFF.

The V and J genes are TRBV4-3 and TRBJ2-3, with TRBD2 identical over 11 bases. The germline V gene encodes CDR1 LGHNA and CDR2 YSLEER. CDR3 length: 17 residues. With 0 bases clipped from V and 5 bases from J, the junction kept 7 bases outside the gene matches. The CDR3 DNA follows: TGCGCCAGCAGCCAAGATCTGGTAGCGGGGGGGGGAGATACGCAGTATTTT. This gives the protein CASSQDLVAGGGDTQYF.

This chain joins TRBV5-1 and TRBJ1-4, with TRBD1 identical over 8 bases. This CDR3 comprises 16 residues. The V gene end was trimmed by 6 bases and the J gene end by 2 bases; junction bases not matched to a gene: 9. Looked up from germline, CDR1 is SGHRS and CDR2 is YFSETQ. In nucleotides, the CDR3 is TGCGCCAGCACAATGACAGGGGCTGGGACTAATGAAAAACTGTTTTTT. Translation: CASTMTGAGTNEKLFF.

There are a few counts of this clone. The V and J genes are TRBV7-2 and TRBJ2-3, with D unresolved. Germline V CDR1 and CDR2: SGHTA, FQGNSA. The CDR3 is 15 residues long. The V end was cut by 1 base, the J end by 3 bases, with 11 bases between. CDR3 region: CASSLGASRTDTQYF. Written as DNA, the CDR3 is TGTGCCAGCAGCTTAGGGGCGAGTAGGACAGATACGCAGTATTTT.

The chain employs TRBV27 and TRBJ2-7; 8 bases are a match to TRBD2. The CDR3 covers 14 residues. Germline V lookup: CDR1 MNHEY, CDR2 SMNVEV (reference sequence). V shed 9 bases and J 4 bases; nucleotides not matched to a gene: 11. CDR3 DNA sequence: TGTGCCAGTCACGGGGGGGGCACTTTATACGAGCAGTACTTC. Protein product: CASHGGGTLYEQYF.

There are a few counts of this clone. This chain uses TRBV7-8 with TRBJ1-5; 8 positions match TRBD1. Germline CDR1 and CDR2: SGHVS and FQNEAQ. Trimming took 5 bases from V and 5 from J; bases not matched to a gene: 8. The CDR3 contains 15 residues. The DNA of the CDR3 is TGTGCCAGCAGCCTTACGGACAGGGTTGATCAGCCCCAGCATTTT. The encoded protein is CASSLTDRVDQPQHF. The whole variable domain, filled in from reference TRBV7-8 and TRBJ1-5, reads GAGVSQSPRYKVAKRGQDVALRCDPISGHVSLFWYQQALGQGPEFLTYFQNEAQLDKSGLPSDRFFAERPEGSVSTLKIQRTQQEDSAVYLCASSLTDRVDQPQHFGDGTRLSIL.

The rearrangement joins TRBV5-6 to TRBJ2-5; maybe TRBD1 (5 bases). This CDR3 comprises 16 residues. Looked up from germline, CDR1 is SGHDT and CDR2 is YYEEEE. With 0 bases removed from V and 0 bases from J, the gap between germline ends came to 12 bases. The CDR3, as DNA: TGTGCCAGCAGCTTGGCAGGGATCCCGTACCAAGAGACCCAGTACTTC. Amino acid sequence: CASSLAGIPYQETQYF.

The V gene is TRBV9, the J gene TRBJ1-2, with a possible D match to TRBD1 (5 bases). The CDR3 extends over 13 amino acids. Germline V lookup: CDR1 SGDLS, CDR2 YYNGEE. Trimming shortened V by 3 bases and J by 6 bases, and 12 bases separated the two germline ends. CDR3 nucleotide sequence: TGTGCCAGCAGCGCCCAGACAGTCGATGGCTACACCTTC. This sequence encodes CASSAQTVDGYTF.

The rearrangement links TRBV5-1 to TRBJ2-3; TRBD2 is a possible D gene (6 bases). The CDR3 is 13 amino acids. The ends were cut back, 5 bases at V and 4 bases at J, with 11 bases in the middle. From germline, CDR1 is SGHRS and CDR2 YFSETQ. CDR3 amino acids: CASSSIAADTQYF. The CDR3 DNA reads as TGCGCCAGCAGTTCCATAGCGGCAGATACGCAGTATTTT.

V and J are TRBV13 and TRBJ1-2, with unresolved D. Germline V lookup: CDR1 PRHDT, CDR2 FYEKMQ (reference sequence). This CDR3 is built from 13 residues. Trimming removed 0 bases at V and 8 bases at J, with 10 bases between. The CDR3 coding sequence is TGTGCCAGCAGCTTAGGCCAGGAGGGCGGCTACACCTTC. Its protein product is CASSLGQEGGYTF. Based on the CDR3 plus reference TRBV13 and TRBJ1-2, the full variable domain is AAGVIQSPRHLIKEKRETATLKCYPIPRHDTVYWYQQGPGQDPQFLISFYEKMQSDKGSIPDRFSAQQFSDYHSELNMSSLELGDSALYFCASSLGQEGGYTFGSGTRLTVV.

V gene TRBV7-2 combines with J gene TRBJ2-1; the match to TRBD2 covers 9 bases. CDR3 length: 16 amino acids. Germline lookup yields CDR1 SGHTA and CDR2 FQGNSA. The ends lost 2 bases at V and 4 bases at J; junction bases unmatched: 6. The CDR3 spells CASSLRVAGDYNEQFF. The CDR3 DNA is TGTGCCAGCAGCTTAAGAGTAGCGGGGGATTACAATGAGCAGTTCTTC.

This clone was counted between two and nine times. The CDR3 DNA reads TGTGCCAGCAGCGCGCGGGGGGAACTTTTAGAGACCCAGTACTTC. The encoded protein is CASSARGELLETQYF. The chain carries TRBV9 and TRBJ2-5, with 8 positions matching TRBD2. Germline V CDR1 and CDR2: SGDLS, YYNGEE. V shed 3 bases, J shed 4 bases, and the junction held 8 bases outside the gene matches. The CDR3 covers 15 residues.

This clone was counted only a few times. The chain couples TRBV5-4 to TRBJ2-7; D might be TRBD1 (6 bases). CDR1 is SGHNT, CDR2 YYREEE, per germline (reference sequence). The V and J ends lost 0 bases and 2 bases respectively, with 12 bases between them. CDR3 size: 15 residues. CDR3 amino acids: CASSLATQGPYEQYF. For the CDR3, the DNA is TGTGCCAGCAGCTTGGCCACACAGGGACCCTACGAGCAGTACTTC.

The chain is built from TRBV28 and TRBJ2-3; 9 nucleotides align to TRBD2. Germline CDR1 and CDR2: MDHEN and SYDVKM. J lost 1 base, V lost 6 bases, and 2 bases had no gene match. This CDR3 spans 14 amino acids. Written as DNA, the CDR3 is TGTGCCAGCAGGGAGCGGGGGGGCACAGATACGCAGTATTTT. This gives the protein CASRERGGTDTQYF.

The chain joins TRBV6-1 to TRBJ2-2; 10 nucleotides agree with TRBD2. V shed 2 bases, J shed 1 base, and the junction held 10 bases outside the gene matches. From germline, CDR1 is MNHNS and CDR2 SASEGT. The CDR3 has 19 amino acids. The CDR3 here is CASSERLLAGAVNTGELFF. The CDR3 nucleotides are TGTGCCAGCAGTGAAAGGTTGCTAGCGGGGGCCGTGAACACCGGGGAGCTGTTTTTT.

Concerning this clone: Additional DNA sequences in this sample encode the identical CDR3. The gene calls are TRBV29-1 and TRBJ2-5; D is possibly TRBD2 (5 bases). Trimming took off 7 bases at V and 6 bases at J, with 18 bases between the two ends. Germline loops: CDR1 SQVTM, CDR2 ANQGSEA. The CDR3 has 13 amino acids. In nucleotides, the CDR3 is TGCAGCGCCTCGAGGGTAGCGATTAAGACCCAGTACTTC. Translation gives CSASRVAIKTQYF.

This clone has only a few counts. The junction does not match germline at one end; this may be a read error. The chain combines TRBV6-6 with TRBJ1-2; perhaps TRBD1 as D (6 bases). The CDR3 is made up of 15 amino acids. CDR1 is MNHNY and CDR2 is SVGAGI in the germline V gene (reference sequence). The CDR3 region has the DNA TGTGCCAGCAGTTACTCGCCAGGGGTAGACTATGGCTACATCTTC. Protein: CASSYSPGVDYGYIF.